A single sample gave rise to the 24 T cell receptor beta chains below, sequenced in a study of T cells after yellow fever vaccination (dated by TCRdb to the late 2010s). The sample's treatment or condition, from its label and the paper: live attenuated yellow fever vaccine strain. Library construction relied on 5' RACE. The data were produced on an Illumina HiSeq 2500. Starting from the raw public reads, TCRdb applied fastp trimming at Q25, assembled clones with MiXCR and retained in-frame beta chains. Rows with a matching CDR3 protein are joined into one entry that keeps the most common DNA and genes. The sample yields approximately 610,000 distinct CDR3 sequences; approximately 16% were counted once. Of the sample, roughly 17% falls within the top ten clones. Sequenced here: PBMCs, sampled about 5 days after the first yellow fever vaccination. The receptors here all came from a man in his late teens or twenties who received the YFV17D yellow fever vaccine.

This clonotype was counted only a few times. The chain employs TRBV19 and TRBJ1-5, with TRBD1 matching 10 bases. V dropped 9 bases and J dropped 5; count of bases not matched to a gene: 13. This CDR3 region has 16 residues. Germline V gene data show CDR1 as LNHDA and CDR2 as SQIVND (reference sequence). As DNA, the CDR3 is TGTGCCAGCAACCCCGGGACAGGGGAGTTCTATCAGCCCCAGCATTTT. Translated, it gives CASNPGTGEFYQPQHF. Looking up the rest from reference TRBV19 and TRBJ1-5 gives the full variable domain: DGGITQSPKYLFRKEGQNVTLSCEQNLNHDAMYWYRQDPGQGLRLIYYSQIVNDFQKGDIAEGYSVSREKKESFPLTVTSAQKNPTAFYLCASNPGTGEFYQPQHFGDGTRLSIL.

The chain employs TRBV7-2 and TRBJ2-1; no reliable D call. CDR1 and CDR2 (germline): SGHTA, FQGNSA. Deletions cut 5 bases from V and 0 bases from J, with 11 bases between. The CDR3 runs to 15 residues. CDR3 nucleotides: TGTGCCAGCAGCCCGTCGCCTGGCTCCTACAATGAGCAGTTCTTC. Translating gives CASSPSPGSYNEQFF.

The table lists this clonotype with a few counts. This rearrangement joins TRBV4-1 to TRBJ1-2; no reliable D call. CDR3 size: 18 residues. Germline CDR1 MGHRA, CDR2 YSYEKL. V was clipped by 4 bases and J by 4 bases, with 25 bases between them. Here the CDR3 reads CASSPGPLPRGVSYGYTF. The CDR3 DNA follows: TGCGCCAGCAGCCCAGGACCTCTTCCCCGGGGTGTAAGCTATGGCTACACCTTC.

J is TRBJ2-6 and V is TRBV18, with D perhaps matching TRBD1 or TRBD2 (5 bases each). V was clipped by 2 bases and J by 0 bases, with 17 bases between them. The CDR3 is made up of 19 amino acids. Germline V CDR1 and CDR2: KGHSH, LQKENI. Here the CDR3 DNA reads TGTGCCAGCTCACCAGTTTACGGGACCTTTAGCTCTGGGGCCAACGTCCTGACTTTC. Translation gives CASSPVYGTFSSGANVLTF.

This clonotype was detected a few times. CDR3 coding DNA: TGTGCCAGCAGCTTGGCAGCGGGGGGGCGAAGGGAGACCCAGTACTTC. Protein sequence: CASSLAAGGRRETQYF. The rearrangement links TRBV7-2 to TRBJ2-5; 10 bases fit TRBD2. This CDR3 is 16 amino acids long. CDR1 SGHTA and CDR2 FQGNSA come from the germline V gene. Trimming at V came to 3 bases and at J to 5 bases, leaving 9 bases not matched to a gene.

This chain uses TRBV6-5 with TRBJ2-2; 7 bases match TRBD1. Looked up from germline, CDR1 is MNHEY and CDR2 is SVGAGI. With V trimmed by 4 bases and J by 6 bases, 2 bases remained unmatched. The length of the CDR3 is 13 residues. The DNA of the CDR3 is TGTGCCAGCAGTTTTGACAGGGCCGGGGAGCTGTTTTTT. The encoded protein is CASSFDRAGELFF.

The J gene is TRBJ2-7, the V gene TRBV5-6; the match to TRBD1 covers 7 bases. Losses at the gene ends were 3 bases for V and 3 bases for J; bases not matched to a gene: 6. The CDR3 totals 14 residues. Germline loops: CDR1 SGHDT, CDR2 YYEEEE. The CDR3 spells CASSSRDRDYEQYF. The CDR3 coding sequence is TGTGCCAGCAGCTCCCGGGACAGAGACTACGAGCAGTACTTC.

The chain joins TRBV18 to TRBJ2-3; 7 bases agree with TRBD2. There are 17 residues in the CDR3. Germline CDR1 reads KGHSH; CDR2 reads LQKENI. With 4 bases clipped from V and 2 bases from J, the junction kept 12 bases outside the gene matches. CDR3 DNA sequence: TGTGCCAGCTCACGGAGAGGTCTAGCGGTTTCCACAGATACGCAGTATTTT. It encodes CASSRRGLAVSTDTQYF. Full variable domain (missing parts from reference TRBV18 and TRBJ2-3): NAGVMQNPRHLVRRRGQEARLRCSPMKGHSHVYWYRQLPEEGLKFMVYLQKENIIDESGMPKERFSAEFPKEGPSILRIQQVVRGDSAAYFCASSRRGLAVSTDTQYFGPGTRLTVL.

The chain combines TRBV7-2 with TRBJ1-4; 8 positions match TRBD1. This CDR3 region has 14 residues. Losses at the gene ends were 7 bases for V and 3 bases for J; bases not matched to a gene: 4. From germline, CDR1 is SGHTA and CDR2 FQGNSA. For the CDR3, the DNA is TGTGCCAGCACCCGGACAGGGCCTAATGAAAAACTGTTTTTT. This sequence encodes CASTRTGPNEKLFF.

V gene TRBV7-2 combines with J gene TRBJ2-7; perhaps TRBD1 as D (6 bases). The CDR3 length is 15 residues. The germline V gene has CDR1 SGHTA and CDR2 FQGNSA. Trimming pared 1 base from V and 4 bases from J, leaving 14 bases between. The CDR3 spells CASSLGAGTTYEQYV. In DNA, the CDR3 is TGTGCCAGCAGCTTAGGGGCAGGGACAACTTACGAGCAGTACGTC.

This chain links TRBV29-1 with TRBJ2-5, with no clear D. V lost 4 bases, J lost 4 bases, and 10 bases lay in between. Per the germline V gene, CDR1 is SQVTM and CDR2 is ANQGSEA. The CDR3 has 12 amino acids. The CDR3, as DNA: TGCAGCGTTGGGGCATGGGCAGAGACCCAGTACTTC. It yields the protein CSVGAWAETQYF.

V usage is TRBV30 and J usage is TRBJ1-2, with 8 bases identical to TRBD1. CDR1 and CDR2 (germline): GTSNPN, SVGIG (reference sequence). The CDR3 is 13 residues long. After removal of 7 bases from V and 4 bases from J, the junction contained 8 bases not matched to a gene. In DNA, the CDR3 is TGTGCCTTGGGCCGGGACAGGCCCTATGGCTACACCTTC. Amino acids: CALGRDRPYGYTF.

In its sample, this clonotype was seen many times. The rearrangement links TRBV7-3 to TRBJ2-1, with TRBD2 matching 13 bases. Germline assignment: CDR1 SGHTA and CDR2 FQGTGA. CDR3 size: 18 residues. V shed 3 bases, J shed 0 bases, and the junction held 5 bases outside the gene matches. The DNA for the CDR3 is TGTGCCAGCAGCTTGGGGACTAGCGGGGCTAGCTCCTACAATGAGCAGTTCTTC. Encoded protein: CASSLGTSGASSYNEQFF.

This clonotype showed up just a few times. The chain combines TRBV19 with TRBJ1-5; no firm D call. Germline CDR1 reads LNHDA; CDR2 reads SQIVND (reference sequence). The V and J ends lost 3 bases and 0 bases respectively, with 9 bases between them. The CDR3 contains 15 residues. The CDR3 protein is CASSMRVYSNQPQHF. In DNA form, the CDR3 reads TGTGCCAGTAGTATGAGAGTTTATAGCAATCAGCCCCAGCATTTT.

In its sample, this clonotype was seen once. The J gene is TRBJ2-2, the V gene TRBV19, with TRBD1 matching 7 bases. Trimming at V came to 8 bases and at J to 2 bases, leaving 8 bases not matched to a gene. Germline assignment: CDR1 LNHDA and CDR2 SQIVND (reference sequence). The CDR3 has 15 residues. CDR3 sequence (DNA): TGTGCCAGTCGAACCGGGACAGAAAACACCGGGGAGCTGTTTTTT. Protein product: CASRTGTENTGELFF.

This clonotype appeared a few times. The CDR3 DNA reads as TGCGCCAGCAGCCTCACCGGGACTAGGAAGGATGAGCAGTTCTTC. It yields the protein CASSLTGTRKDEQFF. The J gene is TRBJ2-1, the V gene TRBV4-1; TRBD2 matches at 8 bases. The CDR3 covers 15 residues. The V gene's germline CDR1 is MGHRA and CDR2 YSYEKL. V was pared by 4 bases and J by 8 bases, with 10 bases of the junction left unmatched.

This clonotype was observed at least ten times. V is TRBV3-1 and J is TRBJ2-1, with 9 bases that match TRBD2. Germline CDR1 is LGHDT and CDR2 is YNNKEL (reference sequence). V lost 3 bases to trimming and J lost 0 bases; unmatched junction nucleotides: 3. The CDR3 is 16 residues long. The CDR3 is CASSHRGGASYNEQFF. DNA for the CDR3: TGTGCCAGCAGCCACCGCGGGGGGGCCTCCTACAATGAGCAGTTCTTC.

The chain carries TRBV6-2 or TRBV6-3 and TRBJ2-1; D assignment may be TRBD1 or TRBD2 (5 bases each). This CDR3 is 11 amino acids long. Germline V gives CDR1 MNHEY, CDR2 SVGEGT. Trimming shortened V by 7 bases and J by 12 bases, and 13 bases separated the two germline ends. CDR3 coding DNA: TGTGCCAGCAAGGTGGGGGTAAGGCAGTTCTTC. Protein product: CASKVGVRQFF.

This clonotype turned up a few times. This chain connects TRBV5-1 to TRBJ2-2; D is undetermined. This CDR3 comprises 17 residues. Trimming stripped 0 bases from V and 1 base from J, with 13 bases between. The germline CDR1 and CDR2 sequences are SGHRS and YFSETQ. The CDR3 DNA reads as TGCGCCAGCAGCTTGGAAGCCGGACGGATGAACACCGGGGAGCTGTTTTTT. Protein product: CASSLEAGRMNTGELFF.

The rearrangement joins TRBV10-3 to TRBJ2-5, with D tentatively TRBD1 (5 bases). Trimming left V 8 bases short and J 1 base short, with 11 bases between. CDR3 length: 13 amino acids. Germline assignment: CDR1 ENHRY and CDR2 SYGVKD. The CDR3 region has the DNA TGTGCCATCGGGCAGGGCCCCCAAGAGACCCAGTACTTC. This gives the protein CAIGQGPQETQYF.

The rearrangement joins TRBV6-2 or TRBV6-3 to TRBJ2-7; a possible D gene is TRBD1 (5 bases). V lost 2 bases and J lost 0, with 8 bases in between. Per germline, CDR1 MNHEY and CDR2 SVGEGT. The CDR3 runs to 14 residues. The CDR3 DNA reads TGTGCCAGCAGTTACGAAGGGGTCTCCTACGAGCAGTACTTC. This translates into CASSYEGVSYEQYF.

V is TRBV7-3 and J is TRBJ2-1, with TRBD2 as a possible D gene (6 bases). This CDR3 is built from 14 residues. The germline V gene has CDR1 SGHTA and CDR2 FQGTGA. The germline V and J ends were trimmed by 8 bases and 3 bases, with 14 bases remaining between them. The CDR3 region is CASSMGLYYNEQFF. The CDR3 DNA is TGTGCCAGCTCCATGGGACTTTACTACAATGAGCAGTTCTTC.

The chain employs TRBV7-2 and TRBJ2-7, with D perhaps TRBD1 (5 bases). The germline V and J ends were trimmed by 2 bases and 5 bases, with 16 bases remaining between them. CDR1 SGHTA and CDR2 FQGNSA come from the germline V gene. This CDR3 contains 15 residues. The CDR3 here is CASSLIRAARHEQYF. For the CDR3, the DNA is TGTGCCAGCAGCTTAATCAGGGCAGCGCGCCACGAGCAGTACTTC.

This clonotype was observed a few times. V is TRBV20-1 and J is TRBJ2-1; TRBD2 matches 8 bases. The CDR3 length is 13 residues. Losses at the gene ends were 7 bases for V and 8 bases for J; bases not matched to a gene: 10. CDR1 DFQATT and CDR2 SNEGSKA come from the germline V gene (reference sequence). DNA of the CDR3: TGCAGTGTTCCGGGACTAGGATCCGATGAGCAGTTCTTC. This codes for CSVPGLGSDEQFF.